This TCR beta chain originates from a study of cytomegalovirus exposure and HLA in healthy donors. The approximately 120-subject validation cohort, separate from the roughly 670-subject first cohort, included the donors. J gave up 0 bases and V 1 base, and 6 bases lay outside the gene matches. The CDR3 totals 16 residues. Germline V CDR1 and CDR2: GTSNPN, SVGIG (reference sequence). Measured with immunoSEQ multiplex PCR; TCRdb has only the in-frame clones, and not every one. The sample holds roughly 150,000 clones, 94% seen once. Worth noting for this clone: Antigen unknown.

Notes on the study in general: According to a subsequent analysis, TCR clusters identified in the first cohort showed a tendency to co-occur across the 100 to 150 validation repertoires. According to reports, the classifier identified cytomegalovirus status with high specificity and sensitivity. Through in vitro validation, a few CMV-associated chains were shown to be specific for CMV antigens.

The sequencing sample was made of PBMCs. This clonotype was sampled from a man aged 18-30 years in good health and CMV-seropositive. The chain combines TRBV30 with TRBJ1-2; 9 positions match TRBD1. The CDR3 DNA sequence: TGTGCCTGGAGTGCGTTCTGGGACAGGGCTAACTATGGCTACACCTTC. Amino acid sequence: CAWSAFWDRANYGYTF.